Included here is one T cell receptor beta chain sequence, with context. Its target is not known. Researchers ran the PCR with 60 Vbeta and 13 Jbeta primers. Here immunoSEQ multiplex PCR was the method, and the copy in TCRdb shows in-frame clones only, minus some. The data contain under 150,000 clones, approximately 80% of them singletons. CDR3 size: 13 residues. V gave up 6 bases and J gave up 11 bases; unmatched junction bases: 10. Germline V gene lookup returns CDR1 MNHEY and CDR2 SVGAGI. The sample belongs to a study of cytomegalovirus exposure and HLA in healthy donors. Study-level points and caveats: In a later analysis, a missense DCLRE1C variant was linked to TCR beta V- and J-gene trimming. Some V segments could not be told apart, so they were left out, TRBV6-2 and TRBV6-3 among them.

The chain is built from TRBV6-5 and TRBJ1-1; 9 bases line up with TRBD1. The sequencing sample was made of PBMCs. This clonotype was obtained from a woman aged 18-29 years in good health and CMV-seronegative. Here the CDR3 reads CASRIGTGRQAFF. Here the CDR3 DNA reads TGTGCCAGCAGAATTGGGACAGGGAGGCAGGCTTTCTTT.